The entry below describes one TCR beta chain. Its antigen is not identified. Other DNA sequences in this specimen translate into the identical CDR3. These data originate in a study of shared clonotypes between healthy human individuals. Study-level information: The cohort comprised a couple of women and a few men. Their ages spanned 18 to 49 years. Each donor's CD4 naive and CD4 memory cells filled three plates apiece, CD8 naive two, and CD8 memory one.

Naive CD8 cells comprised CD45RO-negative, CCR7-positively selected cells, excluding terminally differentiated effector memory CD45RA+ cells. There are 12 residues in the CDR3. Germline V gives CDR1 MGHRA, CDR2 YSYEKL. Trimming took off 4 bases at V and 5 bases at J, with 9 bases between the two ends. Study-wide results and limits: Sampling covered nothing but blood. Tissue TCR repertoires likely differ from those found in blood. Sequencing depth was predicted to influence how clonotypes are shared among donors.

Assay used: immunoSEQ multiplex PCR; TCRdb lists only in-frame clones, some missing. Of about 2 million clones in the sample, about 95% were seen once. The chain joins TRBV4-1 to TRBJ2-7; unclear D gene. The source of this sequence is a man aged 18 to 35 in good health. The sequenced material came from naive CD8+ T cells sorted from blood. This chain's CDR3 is CASSPAGDEQYF. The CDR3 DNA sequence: TGCGCCAGCAGCCCGGCTGGCGACGAGCAGTACTTC.